This note documents a single TCR beta chain sequence. Antigen: not known. Data came from immunoSEQ multiplex PCR; TCRdb stores just in-frame clones and leaves some out. The record lists approximately 13,000 clones, of which the ten most abundant hold under 9%. This sample was included in a study of T cells in women clearing cervical HPV infection. Study summary: Cases' blood sampling followed lesion detection by median about 150 days (90 to 200).

Study-wide results and limits: Repertoire richness, not evenness, was significantly elevated in CIN3+ cases versus controls.

This receptor was identified in a woman between 18 and 70 years old with a cervical HPV16 infection that either progressed to CIN3+ or cleared (not recorded which). Sequenced input: blood buffy coat.

CDR3 bases read: TGTGCCAGCAGTGTGGGGACAGGGGCCTACAATGAG. It yields the protein CASSVGTGAYNE. The entire CDR3 is CASSVGTGAYNEQFF. The chain has TRBV6-1 and TRBJ2-1; 10 bases are a match to TRBD1. The missing CDR3 end, 3 residues past where the read stops, is filled in from the germline J gene. This CDR3 has 15 residues. The V and J ends lost 4 bases and 2 bases, in that order; junction bases with no gene match: 2. Germline assignment: CDR1 MNHNS and CDR2 SASEGT.